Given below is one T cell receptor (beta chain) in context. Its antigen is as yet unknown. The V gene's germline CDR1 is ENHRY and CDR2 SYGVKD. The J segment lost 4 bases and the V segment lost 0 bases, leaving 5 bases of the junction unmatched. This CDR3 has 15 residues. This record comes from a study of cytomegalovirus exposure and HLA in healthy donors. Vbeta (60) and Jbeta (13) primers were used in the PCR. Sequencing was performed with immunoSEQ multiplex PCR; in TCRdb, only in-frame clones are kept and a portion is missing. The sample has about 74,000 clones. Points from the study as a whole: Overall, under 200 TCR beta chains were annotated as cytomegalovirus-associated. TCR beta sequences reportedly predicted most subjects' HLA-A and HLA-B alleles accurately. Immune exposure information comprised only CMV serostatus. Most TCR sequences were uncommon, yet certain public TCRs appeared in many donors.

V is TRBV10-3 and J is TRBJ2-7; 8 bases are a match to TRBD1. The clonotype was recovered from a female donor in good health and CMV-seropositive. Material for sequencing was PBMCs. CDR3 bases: TGTGCCATCAGTGAGTCTGCCAGGGGGCCTTACGAGCAGTACTTC. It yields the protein CAISESARGPYEQYF.